The 25 T cell receptor beta chains in this list originate from one sample, sequenced in a study of OX40 agonist ivuxolimab in advanced cancers. Library preparation employed the immunoSEQ multiplex PCR assay. TCRdb mirrors the immuneACCESS table, restricted to in-frame sequences. Some clones are absent from its copies; in checked studies, under half trace to an unresolved V gene, and the reason for the others is unknown. Within this sample are approximately 57,000 clones, with over 80% of them counted one time only. The ten largest make up 3.5% of the sample. The sample consisted of CD4+ or CD8+ T cells sorted from blood, taken in a trial of the OX40 agonist ivuxolimab. Source of these receptors: an adult with an advanced solid tumor such as melanoma, head and neck, liver or kidney cancer.

The chain uses TRBV7-9 and TRBJ2-7, with D hard to call. Germline-derived CDR1 and CDR2 are SEHNR and FQNEAQ (reference sequence). Trimming cost V 6 bases and J 6 bases, with 18 bases left between them. CDR3 length: 14 amino acids. This CDR3 reads CASSPQVNSGEQYF. The DNA for the CDR3 is TGTGCCAGCAGTCCCCAGGTGAACAGTGGCGAGCAGTACTTC. The variable domain in full, completed from reference TRBV7-9 and TRBJ2-7, reads DTGVSQNPRHKITKRGQNVTFRCDPISEHNRLYWYRQTLGQGPEFLTYFQNEAQLEKSRLLSDRFSAERPKGSFSTLEIQRTEQGDSAMYLCASSPQVNSGEQYFGPGTRLTVT.

The rearrangement joins TRBV18 to TRBJ2-7; 15 bases match TRBD2. This CDR3 spans 14 amino acids. V shed 6 bases, J shed 7 bases, and the junction held 4 bases outside the gene matches. Germline CDR1 is KGHSH and CDR2 is LQKENI. The CDR3 loop reads CASSPGLAGGEQYF. The CDR3, as DNA: TGTGCCAGCTCGCCGGGACTAGCGGGAGGTGAGCAGTACTTC.

The chain couples TRBV15 to TRBJ1-5; 11 nucleotides agree with TRBD1. Germline lookup yields CDR1 LNHNV and CDR2 YYDKDF (reference sequence). This CDR3 spans 16 amino acids. The ends lost 5 bases at V and 7 bases at J; junction bases unmatched: 10. CDR3 sequence: CATSPRTGGVGQPQHF. The CDR3 DNA is TGTGCCACCAGCCCTCGGACAGGGGGCGTAGGACAGCCCCAGCATTTT.

The chain joins TRBV18 to TRBJ2-1; D remains unclear. V gave up 0 bases and J gave up 6 bases, with 15 bases separating them. CDR1 KGHSH and CDR2 LQKENI come from the germline V gene. This CDR3 region has 16 residues. The CDR3 spells CASSPPVENYLNEQFF. CDR3 in DNA: TGTGCCAGCTCACCACCGGTAGAGAACTACCTCAATGAGCAGTTCTTC.

The J gene is TRBJ1-2, the V gene TRBV5-1; TRBD1 aligns across 8 bases. CDR3 length: 14 residues. V was pared by 5 bases and J by 4 bases, with 7 bases of the junction left unmatched. CDR1 is SGHRS, CDR2 YFSETQ, per germline. DNA for the CDR3: TGCGCCAGCAGTATTTCAGGGGGCTCCTATGGCTACACCTTC. Its protein product is CASSISGGSYGYTF.

The chain couples TRBV5-6 to TRBJ2-4, with 7 nucleotides matching TRBD2. Germline V gives CDR1 SGHDT, CDR2 YYEEEE. CDR3 size: 14 residues. Trimming at V came to 4 bases and at J to 5 bases, leaving 6 bases not matched to a gene. The CDR3, as DNA: TGTGCCAGCAGCCCGTGGGGAGGGGAAAACATTCAGTACTTC. This sequence encodes CASSPWGGENIQYF.

The J gene is TRBJ1-4, the V gene TRBV5-5, with 7 nucleotides matching TRBD1. The germline gives CDR1 SGHKS, CDR2 YYEKEE (reference sequence). The CDR3 contains 15 residues. Trimming removed 2 bases from V and 7 bases from J; junction bases left unmatched: 8. CDR3 sequence: CASSLRTGVAEKLFF. CDR3 nucleotide sequence: TGTGCCAGCAGCTTACGAACAGGGGTGGCTGAAAAACTGTTTTTT.

The chain joins TRBV7-2 to TRBJ2-6; a possible D gene is TRBD1 (6 bases). The CDR3 is made up of 16 amino acids. Trimming stripped 2 bases from V and 1 base from J, with 9 bases between. CDR1 SGHTA and CDR2 FQGNSA come from the germline V gene. The CDR3: CASSLYTGSGANVLTF. In nucleotides, the CDR3 is TGTGCCAGCAGCTTATATACAGGGTCTGGGGCCAACGTCCTGACTTTC.

This clone showed up just once. The chain recombines TRBV19 with TRBJ2-1; TRBD2 might be the D (6 bases). The length of the CDR3 is 14 residues. Trimming pared 5 bases from V and 9 bases from J, leaving 17 bases between. CDR1 LNHDA and CDR2 SQIVND come from the germline V gene (reference sequence). This CDR3 is CASSPIYSGREQFF. The CDR3 DNA reads as TGTGCCAGTAGTCCGATATATAGCGGCCGTGAGCAGTTCTTC.

The rearrangement joins TRBV5-6 to TRBJ2-2; the match to TRBD1 covers 10 bases. V trimming: 4 bases; J trimming: 5 bases; junction bases outside the gene matches: 2. The germline gives CDR1 SGHDT, CDR2 YYEEEE. The CDR3 has 14 amino acids. CDR3 loop: CASSDRGHTGELFF. CDR3 DNA sequence: TGTGCCAGCAGCGACAGGGGGCATACCGGGGAGCTGTTTTTT.

The genes are TRBV28 and TRBJ1-1, with D possibly TRBD1 on 5 matching bases. CDR1 is MDHEN and CDR2 is SYDVKM in the germline V gene. Trimming removed 8 bases from V and 8 bases from J, with 21 bases in between. This CDR3 is built from 14 residues. CDR3 region: CASPPRGHLTEAFF. The CDR3 bases are TGTGCCAGCCCCCCTCGAGGACACTTGACAGAAGCTTTCTTT.

This chain links TRBV7-2 with TRBJ2-3; a weak D match, TRBD1 (6 bases). This CDR3 comprises 19 residues. Trimming took 3 bases from V and 4 from J, leaving 26 bases between them. Looked up from germline, CDR1 is SGHTA and CDR2 is FQGNSA. For the CDR3, the DNA is TGTGCCAGCAGCTTTTTGGGCAGGGGAGTATCGGTGGGAGCAGATACGCAGTATTTT. Translated, it gives CASSFLGRGVSVGADTQYF.

The chain uses TRBV28 and TRBJ2-3, with TRBD2 identical over 12 bases. The V segment lost 3 bases and the J segment 2 bases; nucleotides outside the gene matches: 3. This CDR3 is 16 amino acids long. Germline V gene sequence: CDR1 MDHEN, CDR2 SYDVKM. The CDR3 DNA sequence: TGTGCCAGCAGTTTTGGGACTAGCGGGCACACAGATACGCAGTATTTT. The encoded protein is CASSFGTSGHTDTQYF.

The chain combines TRBV2 with TRBJ2-7, with TRBD1 matching over 10 bases. The CDR3 covers 14 residues. Germline V CDR1 and CDR2: SNHLY, FYNNEI. The trim removed 6 bases at V and 3 bases at J, leaving 5 bases unmatched. The CDR3 reads CASRPGQGLYEQYF. CDR3 DNA: TGTGCCAGCAGGCCGGGACAGGGGCTCTACGAGCAGTACTTC.

The V gene is TRBV29-1, the J gene TRBJ2-3, with 12 positions matching TRBD2. The germline V gene encodes CDR1 SQVTM and CDR2 ANQGSEA. The CDR3 is 17 residues long. Trimming at V came to 6 bases and at J to 3 bases, leaving 13 bases not matched to a gene. The CDR3 here is CSVDIPRLAGVTDTQYF. In DNA, the CDR3 is TGCAGCGTAGACATCCCAAGACTAGCGGGAGTAACAGATACGCAGTATTTT.

As regards this clone: This may stem from a read error, because a much larger clone lies one nucleotide away. The rearrangement uses TRBV19 and TRBJ1-2; D remains unclear. Germline-derived CDR1 and CDR2 are LNHDA and SQIVND (reference sequence). CDR3 length equals 14 residues. The V end was cut by 3 bases, the J end by 10 bases, with 18 bases between. CDR3 nucleotide sequence: TGTGCCAGTAGTATTACGTTCGAGGGCGGCGACTACACCTTC. Encoded protein: CASSITFEGGDYTF.

The rearrangement links TRBV2 to TRBJ1-1; TRBD1 agrees at 11 bases. The CDR3 extends over 16 amino acids. CDR1 and CDR2 (germline): SNHLY, FYNNEI. V lost 7 bases and J lost 0; bases outside the gene matches: 7. The CDR3 nucleotides read TGTGCCAGCACCGGGACAGGGGGAACAATGAACACTGAAGCTTTCTTT. The encoded protein is CASTGTGGTMNTEAFF.

This clone was seen more than once but under ten times. This CDR3 is CAWSPGDNSPLHF. The CDR3 DNA reads as TGTGCCTGGAGTCCGGGGGATAATTCACCCCTCCACTTT. The genes are TRBV30 and TRBJ1-6; weak D call: TRBD1 (5 bases). V lost 2 bases and J lost 5, with 7 bases in between. This CDR3 is 13 amino acids long. Germline V gene lookup returns CDR1 GTSNPN and CDR2 SVGIG (reference sequence).

The J gene is TRBJ1-4, the V gene TRBV4-1; no clear D gene. V lost 3 bases, J lost 4 bases, and 9 bases lay in between. Germline V gene data show CDR1 as MGHRA and CDR2 as YSYEKL. The CDR3 spans 14 residues. The CDR3 loop is CASSHRRDNEKLFF. The CDR3, as DNA: TGCGCCAGCAGCCACAGGAGGGATAATGAAAAACTGTTTTTT.

This chain joins TRBV28 and TRBJ2-7; no clear D gene. Trimming took 2 bases from V and 5 from J, leaving 7 bases between them. This CDR3 is 12 amino acids long. The V gene's germline CDR1 is MDHEN and CDR2 SYDVKM. CDR3 sequence: CASSLVRNEQYF. CDR3 nucleotide sequence: TGTGCCAGCAGTTTAGTCCGGAACGAGCAGTACTTC.

Regarding this clone: At one boundary the junction diverges from the germline segment, which might be a read error. CDR3 nucleotides: TGTGCTAGCAGCTTGGGGACAGAAGGAGATACGCAGTATTTT. Translating it yields CASSLGTEGDTQYF. The chain employs TRBV7-7 and TRBJ2-3; TRBD1 aligns across 7 bases. CDR1 is SSHAT, CDR2 FNYEAQ, per germline (reference sequence). This CDR3 has 14 amino acids. The whole variable domain, filled in from reference TRBV7-7 and TRBJ2-3, reads GAGVSQSPRYKVTKRGQDVTLRCDPISSHATLYWYQQALGQGPEFLTYFNYEAQPDKSGLPSDRFSAERPEGSISTLTIQRTEQRDSAMYRCASSLGTEGDTQYFGPGTRLTVL.

V gene TRBV7-9 combines with J gene TRBJ2-1; no clear D. The CDR3 runs to 11 residues. Germline lookup yields CDR1 SEHNR and CDR2 FQNEAQ (reference sequence). The ends were cut back, 1 base at V and 9 bases at J, with 4 bases in the middle. The CDR3 DNA is TGTGCCAGCAGCTTAGGGATTGAGCAGTTCTTC. This codes for CASSLGIEQFF.

The chain uses TRBV25-1 and TRBJ2-7, with a possible D match to TRBD1 (5 bases). Germline CDR1 reads MGHDK; CDR2 reads SYGVNS. This CDR3 comprises 16 residues. V gave up 4 bases and J gave up 0 bases, with 16 bases separating them. The CDR3 nucleotides are TGTGCCAGCAGTGCTGAGGTACAGGCCGGCTCCTACGAGCAGTACTTC. It yields the protein CASSAEVQAGSYEQYF.

The rearrangement joins TRBV19 to TRBJ1-5, with a tentative D call TRBD1 (5 bases). V lost 7 bases and J 5 bases, leaving 12 bases between the germline ends. The CDR3 totals 13 residues. Germline V lookup: CDR1 LNHDA, CDR2 SQIVND (reference sequence). The CDR3 DNA reads as TGTGCCAGTAACTCCCAAGGGGATCAGCCCCAGCATTTT. It codes for CASNSQGDQPQHF. Combining the CDR3 with reference TRBV19 and TRBJ1-5 gives the whole variable domain DGGITQSPKYLFRKEGQNVTLSCEQNLNHDAMYWYRQDPGQGLRLIYYSQIVNDFQKGDIAEGYSVSREKKESFPLTVTSAQKNPTAFYLCASNSQGDQPQHFGDGTRLSIL.

This chain links TRBV30 with TRBJ1-6; 10 bases are shared with TRBD1. Trimming removed 1 base from V and 5 bases from J; junction bases left unmatched: 2. The length of the CDR3 is 15 residues. The V gene's germline CDR1 is GTSNPN and CDR2 SVGIG (reference sequence). DNA for the CDR3: TGTGCCTGGAGTGGAGGGACAGGGGATAATTCACCCCTCCACTTT. Its protein product is CAWSGGTGDNSPLHF.